One T cell receptor (beta chain) is described in this entry. This clone's antigen is unknown. Base quality data are lacking; no much larger clone is found one base away. The data belong to a study of T cell repertoires in cytomegalovirus infection (dated by TCRdb to 2018 to 2020). Study-level background: Donor HLA type was relevant to the analysis, as public TCR beta signatures indicated carriage of CMV infection together with the matching HLA type.

The sample was run on an Illumina HiSeq 1500. Through fastp at Q25 and MiXCR, TCRdb rebuilt clones from the public reads, retaining in-frame beta chains. Under each unique CDR3 protein, matching rows form one entry showing the most common genes and DNA. Present in this sample are about 530,000 distinct CDR3 sequences, approximately 25% of which were seen just once. Of the sample, less than 15% falls within the top ten clones. From the cysteine up to the phenylalanine, the CDR3 has a length of 13 residues. Only CDR3 DNA is held: 39 bases, read in frame from base 1. The germline V gene provides CDR1 SNHLY and CDR2 FYNNEI. Cut back by 3 bases and 9 bases, the V and J ends lie 12 bases apart. Broader findings and caveats from the paper: The ex vivo response was dominated by HLA-C-restricted CMV-specific TCR beta clonotypes, which also provided the single most frequent clonotype in two of eight donors. In both this cohort and an independent cohort of 352 donors, the cumulative frequency of public TCR beta family members distinguished carriers of CMV infection plus the relevant HLA type.

The chain links TRBV2 with TRBJ2-1; the D gene is perhaps TRBD2, on 6 matching bases. Sequenced: PBMCs. This clonotype was sampled from a human donor in good health (CMV status not recorded). Some clones in this sample may be carry-over from other donors' samples. The nucleotide sequence is TGTGCCAGCAGTGATTGGAGGGAATCTGAGCAGTTCTTC. Translated, it reads CASSDWRESEQFF.